This TCR beta chain was found in a study of multiple sclerosis patients with progressive multifocal leukoencephalopathy. This clone appeared a single time. Its antigen is still unknown. Indicated time point: around six months of natalizumab therapy. Prior interferon beta treatment was universal, and the PML patients were all female. Findings and limits, study-wide: Lower normalized Shannon entropy suggested reduced TRB diversity in most PML patients.

Method: immunoSEQ multiplex PCR; TCRdb's copy keeps in-frame clones and lacks some. The sample has 25,000 to 35,000 clones; roughly 91% are singletons. Germline CDR1 is LGHNA and CDR2 is YSLEER. The CDR3 totals 15 residues. Trimming shortened V by 0 bases and J by 8 bases, and 16 bases separated the two germline ends. The sample in question was PBMCs, obtained from a patient treated with natalizumab. The gene calls are TRBV4-3 and TRBJ1-2; D not resolved. The source of this sequence is a human donor with multiple sclerosis. Here the CDR3 reads CASSQDSRDFRGYTF. The CDR3 bases are TGCGCCAGCAGCCAAGATTCTCGCGACTTCAGAGGCTACACCTTC.